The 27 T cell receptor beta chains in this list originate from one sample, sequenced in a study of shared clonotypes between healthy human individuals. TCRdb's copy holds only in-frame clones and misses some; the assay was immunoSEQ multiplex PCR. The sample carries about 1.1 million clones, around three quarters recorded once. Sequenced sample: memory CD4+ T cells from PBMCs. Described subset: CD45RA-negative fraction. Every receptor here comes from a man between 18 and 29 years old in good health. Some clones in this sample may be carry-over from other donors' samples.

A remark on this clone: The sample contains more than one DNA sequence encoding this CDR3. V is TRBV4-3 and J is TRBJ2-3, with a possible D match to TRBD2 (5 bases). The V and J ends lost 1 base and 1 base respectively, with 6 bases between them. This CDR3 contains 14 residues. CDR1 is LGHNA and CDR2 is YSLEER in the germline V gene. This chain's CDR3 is CASSQGGRTDTQYF. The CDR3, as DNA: TGCGCCAGCAGCCAAGGAGGGCGCACAGATACGCAGTATTTT.

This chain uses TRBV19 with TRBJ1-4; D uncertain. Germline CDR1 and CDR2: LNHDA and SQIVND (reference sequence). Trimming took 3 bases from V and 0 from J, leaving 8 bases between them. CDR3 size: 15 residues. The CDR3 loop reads CASSIRTATNEKLFF. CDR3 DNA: TGTGCCAGTAGTATTCGGACGGCAACTAATGAAAAACTGTTTTTT. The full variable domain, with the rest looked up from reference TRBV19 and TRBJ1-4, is DGGITQSPKYLFRKEGQNVTLSCEQNLNHDAMYWYRQDPGQGLRLIYYSQIVNDFQKGDIAEGYSVSREKKESFPLTVTSAQKNPTAFYLCASSIRTATNEKLFFGSGTQLSVL.

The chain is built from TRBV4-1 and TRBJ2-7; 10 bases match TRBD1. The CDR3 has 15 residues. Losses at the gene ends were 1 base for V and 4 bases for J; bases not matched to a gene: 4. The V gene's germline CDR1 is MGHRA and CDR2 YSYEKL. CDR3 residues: CASSQAGQGIYEQYF. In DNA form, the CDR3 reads TGCGCCAGCAGCCAAGCGGGACAGGGGATATACGAGCAGTACTTC.

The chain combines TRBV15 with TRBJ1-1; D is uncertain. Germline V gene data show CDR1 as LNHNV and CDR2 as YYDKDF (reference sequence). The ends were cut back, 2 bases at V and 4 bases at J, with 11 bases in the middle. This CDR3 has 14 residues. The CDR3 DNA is TGTGCCACCAGCAGACAAGTAGGGAGCACTGAAGCTTTCTTT. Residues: CATSRQVGSTEAFF.

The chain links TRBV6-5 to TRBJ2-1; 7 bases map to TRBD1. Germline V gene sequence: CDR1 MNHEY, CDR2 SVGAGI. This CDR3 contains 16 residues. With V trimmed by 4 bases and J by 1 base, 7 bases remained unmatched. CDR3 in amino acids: CASSSRDSESYNEQFF. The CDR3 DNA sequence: TGTGCCAGCAGTTCCCGGGACAGCGAGTCCTACAATGAGCAGTTCTTC.

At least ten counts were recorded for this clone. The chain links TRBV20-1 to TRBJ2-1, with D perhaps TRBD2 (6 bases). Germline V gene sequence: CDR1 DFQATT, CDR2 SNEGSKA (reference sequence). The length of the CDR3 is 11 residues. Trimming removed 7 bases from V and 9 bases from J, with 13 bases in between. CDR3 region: CSGRRAGEQFF. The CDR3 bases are TGCAGTGGTAGGAGGGCTGGTGAGCAGTTCTTC.

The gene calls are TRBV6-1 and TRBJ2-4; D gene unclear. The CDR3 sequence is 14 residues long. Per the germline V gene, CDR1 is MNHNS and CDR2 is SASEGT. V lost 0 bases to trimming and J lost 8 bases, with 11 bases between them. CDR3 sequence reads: CASSEATTPDIQYF. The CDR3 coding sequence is TGTGCCAGCAGTGAAGCTACGACACCCGACATTCAGTACTTC.

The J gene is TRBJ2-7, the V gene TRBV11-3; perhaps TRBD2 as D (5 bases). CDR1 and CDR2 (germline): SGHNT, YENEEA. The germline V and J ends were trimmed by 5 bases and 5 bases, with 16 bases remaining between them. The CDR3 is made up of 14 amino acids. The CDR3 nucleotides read TGTGCCAGCAGCCAAGATAGTTTTAGCGACGAGCAGTACTTC. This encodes CASSQDSFSDEQYF.

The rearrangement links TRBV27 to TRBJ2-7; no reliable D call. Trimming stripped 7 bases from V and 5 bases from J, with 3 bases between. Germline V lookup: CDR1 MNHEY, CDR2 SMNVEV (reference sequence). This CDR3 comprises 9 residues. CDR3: CASKNEQYF. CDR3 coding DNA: TGTGCCAGCAAGAACGAGCAGTACTTC.

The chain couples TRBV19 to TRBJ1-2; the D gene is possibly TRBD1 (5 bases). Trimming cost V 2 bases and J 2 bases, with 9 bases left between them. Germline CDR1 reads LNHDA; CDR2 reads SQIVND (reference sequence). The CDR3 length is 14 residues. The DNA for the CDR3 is TGTGCCAGTAGTATAACGACAGCAAACTATGGCTACACCTTC. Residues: CASSITTANYGYTF.

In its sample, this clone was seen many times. This CDR3 reads CASSAPRPDTQYF. CDR3 DNA: TGTGCCAGCAGTGCCCCCAGGCCAGATACGCAGTATTTT. The chain is built from TRBV6-1 and TRBJ2-3, with unresolved D. Germline CDR1 MNHNS, CDR2 SASEGT. The CDR3 spans 13 residues. Trimming left V 4 bases short and J 4 bases short, with 9 bases between.

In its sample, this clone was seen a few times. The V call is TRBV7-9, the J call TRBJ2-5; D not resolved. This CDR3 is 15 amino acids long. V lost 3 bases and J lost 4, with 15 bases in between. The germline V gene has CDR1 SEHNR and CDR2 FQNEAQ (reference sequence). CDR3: CASSFSLDPGETQYF. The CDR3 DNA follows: TGTGCCAGCAGCTTTTCCCTCGACCCCGGAGAGACCCAGTACTTC. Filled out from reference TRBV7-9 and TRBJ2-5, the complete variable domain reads DTGVSQNPRHKITKRGQNVTFRCDPISEHNRLYWYRQTLGQGPEFLTYFQNEAQLEKSRLLSDRFSAERPKGSFSTLEIQRTEQGDSAMYLCASSFSLDPGETQYFGPGTRLLVL.

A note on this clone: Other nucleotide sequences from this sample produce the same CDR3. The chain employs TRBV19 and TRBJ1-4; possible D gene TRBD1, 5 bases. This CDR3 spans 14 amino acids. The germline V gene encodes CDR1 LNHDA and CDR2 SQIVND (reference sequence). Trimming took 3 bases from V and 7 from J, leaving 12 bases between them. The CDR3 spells CASSIGAGTEKLFF. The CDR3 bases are TGTGCCAGTAGTATCGGGGCAGGGACTGAAAAACTGTTTTTT.

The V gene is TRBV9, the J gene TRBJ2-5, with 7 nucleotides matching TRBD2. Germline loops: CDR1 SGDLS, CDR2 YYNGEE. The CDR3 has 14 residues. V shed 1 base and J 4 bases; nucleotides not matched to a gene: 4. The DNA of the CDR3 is TGTGCCAGCAGCGTAAGTCCGGGAGGAGAGACCCAGTACTTC. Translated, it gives CASSVSPGGETQYF. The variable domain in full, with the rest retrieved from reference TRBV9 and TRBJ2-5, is DSGVTQTPKHLITATGQRVTLRCSPRSGDLSVYWYQQSLDQGLQFLIQYYNGEERAKGNILERFSAQQFPDLHSELNLSSLELGDSALYFCASSVSPGGETQYFGPGTRLLVL.

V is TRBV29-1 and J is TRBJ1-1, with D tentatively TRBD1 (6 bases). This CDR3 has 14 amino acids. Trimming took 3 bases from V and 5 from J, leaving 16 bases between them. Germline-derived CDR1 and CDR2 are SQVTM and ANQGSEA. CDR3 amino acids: CSVEGARGGTEAFF. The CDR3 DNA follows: TGCAGCGTTGAGGGGGCTCGGGGAGGGACTGAAGCTTTCTTT.

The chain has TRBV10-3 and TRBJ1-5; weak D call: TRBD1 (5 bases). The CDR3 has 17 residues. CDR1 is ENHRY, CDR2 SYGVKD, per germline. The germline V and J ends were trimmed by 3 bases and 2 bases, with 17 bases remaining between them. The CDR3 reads CAISDAGTTRGNQPQHF. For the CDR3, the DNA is TGTGCCATCAGTGACGCAGGGACGACGCGAGGCAATCAGCCCCAGCATTTT.

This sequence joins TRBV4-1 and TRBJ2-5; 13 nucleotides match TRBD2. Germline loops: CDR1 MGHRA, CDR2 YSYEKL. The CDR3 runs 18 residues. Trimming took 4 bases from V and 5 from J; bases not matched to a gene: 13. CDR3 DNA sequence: TGCGCCAGCAGCCCACGGACTAGCGGGAGATGGGGTTTTGAGACCCAGTACTTC. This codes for CASSPRTSGRWGFETQYF.

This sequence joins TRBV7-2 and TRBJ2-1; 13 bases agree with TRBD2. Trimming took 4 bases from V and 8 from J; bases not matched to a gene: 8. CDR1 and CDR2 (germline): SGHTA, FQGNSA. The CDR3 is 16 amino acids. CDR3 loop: CASSSRTSGSVYEQFF. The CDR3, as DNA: TGTGCCAGCAGCTCCCGGACTAGCGGGAGTGTCTATGAGCAGTTCTTC.

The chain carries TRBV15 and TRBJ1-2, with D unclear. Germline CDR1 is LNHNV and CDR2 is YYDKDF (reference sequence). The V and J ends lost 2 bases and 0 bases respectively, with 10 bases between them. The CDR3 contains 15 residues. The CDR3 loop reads CATSRRARANYGYTF. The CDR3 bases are TGTGCCACCAGCAGAAGGGCCAGAGCTAACTATGGCTACACCTTC.

This CDR3 is CASSLAGLWNGYTF. DNA of the CDR3: TGTGCCAGCAGCTTGGCAGGGTTATGGAATGGCTACACCTTC. The V and J genes are TRBV5-4 and TRBJ1-2; possible D gene TRBD1, 5 bases. Germline V gene sequence: CDR1 SGHNT, CDR2 YYREEE (reference sequence). The CDR3 runs to 14 residues. V lost 0 bases and J lost 6, with 12 bases in between.

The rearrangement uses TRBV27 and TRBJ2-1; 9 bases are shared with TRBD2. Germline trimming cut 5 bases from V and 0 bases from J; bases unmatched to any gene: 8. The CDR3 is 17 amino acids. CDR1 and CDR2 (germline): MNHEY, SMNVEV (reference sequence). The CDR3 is CASSPSTSGFSYNEQFF. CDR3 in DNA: TGTGCCAGCAGTCCATCGACTAGCGGTTTCTCCTACAATGAGCAGTTCTTC.

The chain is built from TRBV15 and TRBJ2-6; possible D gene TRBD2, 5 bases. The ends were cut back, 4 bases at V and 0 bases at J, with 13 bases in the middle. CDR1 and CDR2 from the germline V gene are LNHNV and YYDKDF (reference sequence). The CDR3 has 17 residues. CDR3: CATSTYGLFSGANVLTF. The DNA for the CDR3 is TGTGCCACCAGCACTTACGGACTGTTCTCTGGGGCCAACGTCCTGACTTTC.

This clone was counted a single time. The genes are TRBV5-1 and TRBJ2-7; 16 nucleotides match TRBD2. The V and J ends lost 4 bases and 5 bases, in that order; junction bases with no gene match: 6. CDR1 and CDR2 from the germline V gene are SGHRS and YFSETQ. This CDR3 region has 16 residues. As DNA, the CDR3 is TGCGCCAGCAGCCCGGGACTAGCGGGAGGGATACACGAGCAGTACTTC. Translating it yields CASSPGLAGGIHEQYF. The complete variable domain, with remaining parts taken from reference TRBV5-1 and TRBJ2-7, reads KAGVTQTPRYLIKTRGQQVTLSCSPISGHRSVSWYQQTPGQGLQFLFEYFSETQRNKGNFPGRFSGRQFSNSRSEMNVSTLELGDSALYLCASSPGLAGGIHEQYFGPGTRLTVT.

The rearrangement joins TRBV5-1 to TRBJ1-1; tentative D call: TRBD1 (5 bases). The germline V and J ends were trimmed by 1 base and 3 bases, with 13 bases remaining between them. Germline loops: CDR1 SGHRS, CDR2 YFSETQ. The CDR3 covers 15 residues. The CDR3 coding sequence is TGCGCCAGCAGCTTGTCTACAGGTCCTTACACTGAAGCTTTCTTT. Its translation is CASSLSTGPYTEAFF.

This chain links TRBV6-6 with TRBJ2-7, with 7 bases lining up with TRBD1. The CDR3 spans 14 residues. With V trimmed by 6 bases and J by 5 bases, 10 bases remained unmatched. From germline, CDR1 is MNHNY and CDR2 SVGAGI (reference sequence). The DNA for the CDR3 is TGTGCCAGCAGCCGCAGACAGGGAACTAACGAGCAGTACTTC. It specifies CASSRRQGTNEQYF.

This CDR3 reads CATKQGNYGYTF. CDR3 bases: TGTGCCACAAAGCAGGGGAACTATGGCTACACCTTC. The chain is built from TRBV30 and TRBJ1-2; D is perhaps TRBD1 (6 bases). This CDR3 comprises 12 residues. V lost 8 bases and J lost 2, with 12 bases in between. Germline CDR1 and CDR2: GTSNPN and SVGIG (reference sequence).

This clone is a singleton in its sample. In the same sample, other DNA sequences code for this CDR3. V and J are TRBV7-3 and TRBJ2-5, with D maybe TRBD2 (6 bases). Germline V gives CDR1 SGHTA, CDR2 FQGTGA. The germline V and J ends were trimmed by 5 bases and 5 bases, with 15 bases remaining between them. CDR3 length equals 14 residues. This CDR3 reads CASSPGQGGETQYF. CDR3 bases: TGTGCCAGCAGCCCAGGTCAGGGAGGTGAGACCCAGTACTTC.